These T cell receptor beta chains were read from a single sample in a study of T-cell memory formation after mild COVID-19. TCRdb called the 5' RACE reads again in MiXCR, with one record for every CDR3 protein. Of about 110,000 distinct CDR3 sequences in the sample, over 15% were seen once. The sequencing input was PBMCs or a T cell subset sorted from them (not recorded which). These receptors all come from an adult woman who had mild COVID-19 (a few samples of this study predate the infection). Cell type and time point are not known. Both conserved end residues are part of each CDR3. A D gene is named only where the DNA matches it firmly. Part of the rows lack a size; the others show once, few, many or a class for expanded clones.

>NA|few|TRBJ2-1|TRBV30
CAWSEGNNEQFF
TGTGCCTGGAGTGAGGGGAACAATGAGCAGTTCTTC
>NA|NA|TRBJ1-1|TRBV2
CASSEGRVAFF
TGTGCCAGCAGTGAAGGCAGGGTGGCTTTCTTT
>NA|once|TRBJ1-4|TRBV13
CASSWGPVNEKLFF
TGTGCCAGCAGCTGGGGGCCCGTTAATGAAAAACTGTTTTTT
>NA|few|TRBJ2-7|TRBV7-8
CASSLHDRSTYEQYF
TGTGCCAGCAGCCTGCACGACAGGTCAACCTACGAGCAGTACTTC
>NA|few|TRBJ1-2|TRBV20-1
CSARYPGGYGYTF
TGCAGTGCTAGATACCCGGGAGGGTATGGCTACACCTTC
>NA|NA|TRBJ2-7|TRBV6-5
CASSYSRGYEQYF
TGTGCCAGCAGTTACTCTAGAGGCTACGAGCAGTACTTC
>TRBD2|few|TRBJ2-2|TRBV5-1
CASSVGSESRGRFTRELFF
TGCGCCAGCAGCGTAGGATCCGAATCGCGCGGGAGGTTCACCAGGGAGCTGTTTTTT
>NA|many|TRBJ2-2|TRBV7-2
CASSPPARLNTGELFF
TGTGCCAGCAGCCCCCCCGCCAGGCTCAACACCGGGGAGCTGTTTTTT
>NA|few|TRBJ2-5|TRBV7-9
CASSSGVQETQYF
TGTGCCAGCAGCTCTGGGGTCCAAGAGACCCAGTACTTC
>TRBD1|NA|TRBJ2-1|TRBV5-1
CASSSGQGANEQFF
TGCGCCAGCAGCTCGGGACAGGGGGCCAATGAGCAGTTCTTC
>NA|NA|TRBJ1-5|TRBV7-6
CASSLGPDSTKPQHF
TGTGCCAGCAGCTTGGGGCCGGACAGCACAAAACCCCAGCATTTT
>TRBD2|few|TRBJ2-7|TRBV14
CASSQDPTSGLRPYEQYF
TGTGCCAGCAGCCAAGACCCGACTAGCGGGCTTCGCCCCTACGAGCAGTACTTC
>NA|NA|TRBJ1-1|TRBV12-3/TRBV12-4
CASIRHRVATEAFF
TGTGCCAGCATCCGGCACAGGGTGGCCACTGAAGCTTTCTTT
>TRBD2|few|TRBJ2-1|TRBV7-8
CASSPDPGLAVYNEQFF
TGTGCCAGCAGCCCCGACCCGGGACTAGCGGTCTACAATGAGCAGTTCTTC
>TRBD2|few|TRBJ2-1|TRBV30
CAWVAGAYNEQFF
TGTGCCTGGGTAGCGGGGGCCTACAATGAGCAGTTCTTC
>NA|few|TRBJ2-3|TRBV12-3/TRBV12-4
CASSPPQGGDTQYF
TGTGCCAGCAGCCCCCCCCAGGGGGGAGATACGCAGTATTTT
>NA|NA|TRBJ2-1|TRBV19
CASSRTTYNEQFF
TGTGCCAGTTCAAGGACTACCTACAATGAGCAGTTCTTC
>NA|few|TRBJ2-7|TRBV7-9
CASSLVGGRYEQYF
TGTGCCAGCAGCTTAGTAGGCGGCAGGTACGAGCAGTACTTC
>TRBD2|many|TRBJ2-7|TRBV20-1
CSARVGGLAYSYEQYF
TGCAGTGCTAGAGTTGGGGGACTAGCGTACTCCTACGAGCAGTACTTC
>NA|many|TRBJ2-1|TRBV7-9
CASASTAPSYNEQFF
TGTGCCAGCGCCTCCACGGCCCCTTCCTACAATGAGCAGTTCTTC
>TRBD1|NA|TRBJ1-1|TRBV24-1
CATSAGNSGQGAITEAFF
TGTGCCACCAGTGCGGGAAACTCGGGACAGGGGGCAATCACTGAAGCTTTCTTT
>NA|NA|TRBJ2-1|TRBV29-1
CSVENSKGYNEQFF
TGCAGCGTTGAGAACAGTAAGGGGTACAATGAGCAGTTCTTC
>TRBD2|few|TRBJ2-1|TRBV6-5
CASSYFLAGDNEQFF
TGTGCCAGCAGTTATTTTCTAGCGGGGGACAATGAGCAGTTCTTC
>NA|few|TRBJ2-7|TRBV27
CASTPDFMGGTHEQYF
TGTGCCAGCACCCCGGACTTCATGGGGGGCACCCACGAGCAGTACTTC
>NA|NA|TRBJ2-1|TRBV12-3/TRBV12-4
CATLGIVPLGEQQFF
TGTGCCACCCTCGGAATTGTCCCCCTGGGGGAACAGCAGTTCTTC
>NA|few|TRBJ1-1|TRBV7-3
CASSLAMNTEAFF
TGTGCCAGCAGCTTAGCTATGAACACTGAAGCTTTCTTT
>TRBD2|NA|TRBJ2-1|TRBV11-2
CASSLSLAGGPHNEQFF
TGTGCCAGCAGCTTATCGCTGGCGGGGGGGCCCCACAATGAGCAGTTCTTC
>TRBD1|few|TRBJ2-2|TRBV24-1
CATSDFGTGATGELFF
TGTGCCACCAGTGATTTTGGGACAGGGGCCACCGGGGAGCTGTTTTTT
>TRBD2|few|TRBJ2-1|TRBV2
CASSEGKLSLAVTNEQFF
TGTGCCAGCAGTGAGGGAAAGTTGAGTCTAGCGGTGACCAATGAGCAGTTCTTC
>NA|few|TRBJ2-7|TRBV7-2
CASSLAGQIYEQYF
TGTGCCAGCAGCTTAGCAGGCCAGATCTACGAGCAGTACTTC
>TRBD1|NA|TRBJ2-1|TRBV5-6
CASSLSGTGRSWNEQFF
TGTGCCAGCAGCTTGAGCGGGACAGGGCGTAGTTGGAATGAGCAGTTCTTC